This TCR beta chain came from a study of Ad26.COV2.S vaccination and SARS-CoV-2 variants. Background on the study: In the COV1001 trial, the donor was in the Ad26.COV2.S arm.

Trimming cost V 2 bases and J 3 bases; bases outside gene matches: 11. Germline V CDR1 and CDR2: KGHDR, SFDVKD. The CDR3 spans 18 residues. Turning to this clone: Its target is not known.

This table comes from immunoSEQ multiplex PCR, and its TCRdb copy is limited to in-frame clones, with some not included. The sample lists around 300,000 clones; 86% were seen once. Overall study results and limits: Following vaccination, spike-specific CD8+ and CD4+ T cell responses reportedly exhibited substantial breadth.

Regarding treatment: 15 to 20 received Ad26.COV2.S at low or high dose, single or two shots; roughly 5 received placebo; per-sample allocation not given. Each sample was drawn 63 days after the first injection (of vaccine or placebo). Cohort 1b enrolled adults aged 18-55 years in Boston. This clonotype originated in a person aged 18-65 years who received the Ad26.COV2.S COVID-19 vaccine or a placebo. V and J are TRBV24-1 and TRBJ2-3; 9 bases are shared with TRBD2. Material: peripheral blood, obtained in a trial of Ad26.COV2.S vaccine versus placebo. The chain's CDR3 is CATSDSRRGGRGTDTQYF. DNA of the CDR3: TGTGCCACCAGTGATTCCCGCAGGGGCGGGAGGGGTACAGATACGCAGTATTTT.